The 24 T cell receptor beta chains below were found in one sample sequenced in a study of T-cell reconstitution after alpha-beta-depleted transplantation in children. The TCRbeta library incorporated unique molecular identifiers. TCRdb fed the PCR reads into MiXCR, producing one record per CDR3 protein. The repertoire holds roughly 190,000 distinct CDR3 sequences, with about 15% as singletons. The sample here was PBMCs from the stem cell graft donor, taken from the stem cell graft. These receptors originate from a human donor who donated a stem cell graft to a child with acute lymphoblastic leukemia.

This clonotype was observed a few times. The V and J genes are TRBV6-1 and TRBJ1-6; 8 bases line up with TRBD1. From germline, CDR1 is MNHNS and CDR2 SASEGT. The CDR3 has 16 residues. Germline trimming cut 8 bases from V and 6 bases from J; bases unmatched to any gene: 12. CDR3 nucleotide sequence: TGTGCCAGCGTCGGGGGTCAGGGGGCTTTTAATTCACCCCTCCACTTT. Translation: CASVGGQGAFNSPLHF.

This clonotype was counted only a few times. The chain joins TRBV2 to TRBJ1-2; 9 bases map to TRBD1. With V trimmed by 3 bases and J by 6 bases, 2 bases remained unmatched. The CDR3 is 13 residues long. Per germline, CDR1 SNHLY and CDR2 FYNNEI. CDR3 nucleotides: TGTGCCAGCAGTGATTACAGGGGGCATGGCTACACCTTC. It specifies CASSDYRGHGYTF.

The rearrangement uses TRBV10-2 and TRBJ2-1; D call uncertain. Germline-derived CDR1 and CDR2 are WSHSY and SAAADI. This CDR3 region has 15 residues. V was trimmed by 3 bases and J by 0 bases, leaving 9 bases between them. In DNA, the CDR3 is TGCGCCAGCAGTGACGGCGACCCCTCCTACAATGAGCAGTTCTTC. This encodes CASSDGDPSYNEQFF.

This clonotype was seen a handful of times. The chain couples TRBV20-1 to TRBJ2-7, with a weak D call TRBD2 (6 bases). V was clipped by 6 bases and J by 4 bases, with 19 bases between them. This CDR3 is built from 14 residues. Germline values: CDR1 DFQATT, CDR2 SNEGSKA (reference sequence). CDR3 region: CSASRGSVGYEQYF. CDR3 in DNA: TGCAGTGCCTCTCGGGGGAGTGTGGGGTACGAGCAGTACTTC.

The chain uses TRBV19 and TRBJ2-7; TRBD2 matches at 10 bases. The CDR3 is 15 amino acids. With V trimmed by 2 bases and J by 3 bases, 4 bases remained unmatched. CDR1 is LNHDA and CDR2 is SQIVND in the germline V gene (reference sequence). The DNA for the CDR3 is TGTGCCAGTAGTATAAGCGGGAGGGCCCTCTACGAGCAGTACTTC. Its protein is CASSISGRALYEQYF.

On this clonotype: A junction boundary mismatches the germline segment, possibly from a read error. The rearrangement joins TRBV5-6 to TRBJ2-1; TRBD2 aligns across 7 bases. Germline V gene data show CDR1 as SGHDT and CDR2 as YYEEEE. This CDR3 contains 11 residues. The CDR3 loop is CASSLGLAEIF. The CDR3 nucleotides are TGTGCCAGCAGCTTGGGGCTAGCGGAAATTTTC.

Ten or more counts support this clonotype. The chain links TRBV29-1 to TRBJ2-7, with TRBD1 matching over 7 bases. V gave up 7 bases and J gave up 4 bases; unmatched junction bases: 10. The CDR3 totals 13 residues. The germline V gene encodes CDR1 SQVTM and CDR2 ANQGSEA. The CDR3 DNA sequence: TGCAGCGCTTCTTATGGCAGGGGGTACGAGCAGTACTTC. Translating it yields CSASYGRGYEQYF.

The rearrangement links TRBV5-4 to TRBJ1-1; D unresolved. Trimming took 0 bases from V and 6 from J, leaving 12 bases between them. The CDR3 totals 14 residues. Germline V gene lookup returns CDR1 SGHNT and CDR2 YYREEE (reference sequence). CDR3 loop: CASSLGRGMAEAFF. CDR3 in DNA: TGTGCCAGCAGCTTGGGTCGGGGAATGGCTGAAGCTTTCTTT.

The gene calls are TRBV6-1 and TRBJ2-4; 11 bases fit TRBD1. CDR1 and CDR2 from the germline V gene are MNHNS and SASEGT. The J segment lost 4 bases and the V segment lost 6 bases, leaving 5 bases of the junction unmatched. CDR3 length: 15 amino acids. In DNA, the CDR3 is TGTGCCAGCAGAGCCGGGACAGGGGGTAAAAACATTCAGTACTTC. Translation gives CASRAGTGGKNIQYF.

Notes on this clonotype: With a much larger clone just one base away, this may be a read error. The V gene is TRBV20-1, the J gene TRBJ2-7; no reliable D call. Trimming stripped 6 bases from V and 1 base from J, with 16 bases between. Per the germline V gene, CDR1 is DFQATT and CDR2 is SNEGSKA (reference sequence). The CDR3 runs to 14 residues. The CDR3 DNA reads TGCAGTGCACCCAGTGATACCTTTTCCTACGAGCAGTACTTC. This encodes CSAPSDTFSYEQYF.

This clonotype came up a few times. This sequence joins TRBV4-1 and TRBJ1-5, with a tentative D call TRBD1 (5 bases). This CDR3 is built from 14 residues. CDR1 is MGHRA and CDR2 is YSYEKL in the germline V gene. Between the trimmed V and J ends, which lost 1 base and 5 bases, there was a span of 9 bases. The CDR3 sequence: CASSQGDGDQPQHF. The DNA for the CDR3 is TGCGCCAGCAGCCAAGGGGACGGCGATCAGCCCCAGCATTTT.

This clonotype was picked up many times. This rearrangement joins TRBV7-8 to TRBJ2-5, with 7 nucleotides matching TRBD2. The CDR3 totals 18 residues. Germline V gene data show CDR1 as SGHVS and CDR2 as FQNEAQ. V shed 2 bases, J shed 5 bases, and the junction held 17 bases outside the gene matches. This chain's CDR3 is CASSLYGFWAGEGETQYF. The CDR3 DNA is TGTGCCAGCAGCTTATATGGTTTTTGGGCGGGGGAGGGGGAGACCCAGTACTTC.

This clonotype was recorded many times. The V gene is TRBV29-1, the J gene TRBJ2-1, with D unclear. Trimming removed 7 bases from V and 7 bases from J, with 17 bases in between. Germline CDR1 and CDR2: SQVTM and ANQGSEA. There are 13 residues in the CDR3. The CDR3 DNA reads TGCAGCGCCTCTAGGGATCAGGTTAATGAGCAGTTCTTC. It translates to CSASRDQVNEQFF.

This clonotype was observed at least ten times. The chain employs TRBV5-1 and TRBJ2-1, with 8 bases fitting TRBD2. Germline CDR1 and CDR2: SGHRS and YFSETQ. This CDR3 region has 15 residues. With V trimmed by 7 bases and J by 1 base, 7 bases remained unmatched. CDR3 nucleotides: TGCGCCAGCCGTCTTTCGGGAGGGTCCTACAATGAGCAGTTCTTC. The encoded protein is CASRLSGGSYNEQFF.

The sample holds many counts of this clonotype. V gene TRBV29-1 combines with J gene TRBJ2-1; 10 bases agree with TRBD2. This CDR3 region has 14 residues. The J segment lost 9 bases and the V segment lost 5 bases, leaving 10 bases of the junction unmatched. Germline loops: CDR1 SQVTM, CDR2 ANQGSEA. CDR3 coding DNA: TGCAGCGTTAAAAGGCTAGCGGGAGAAGGTGAGCAGTTCTTC. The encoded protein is CSVKRLAGEGEQFF.

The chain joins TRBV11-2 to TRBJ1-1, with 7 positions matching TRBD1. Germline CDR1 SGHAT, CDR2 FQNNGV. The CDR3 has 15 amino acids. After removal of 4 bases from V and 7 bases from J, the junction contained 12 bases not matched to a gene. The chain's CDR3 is CASSSIDRAKNEAFF. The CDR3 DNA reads TGTGCCAGCAGCTCAATAGACAGGGCCAAGAATGAAGCTTTCTTT. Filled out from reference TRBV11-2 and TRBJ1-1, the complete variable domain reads EAGVAQSPRYKIIEKRQSVAFWCNPISGHATLYWYQQILGQGPKLLIQFQNNGVVDDSQLPKDRFSAERLKGVDSTLKIQPAKLEDSAVYLCASSSIDRAKNEAFFGQGTRLTVV.

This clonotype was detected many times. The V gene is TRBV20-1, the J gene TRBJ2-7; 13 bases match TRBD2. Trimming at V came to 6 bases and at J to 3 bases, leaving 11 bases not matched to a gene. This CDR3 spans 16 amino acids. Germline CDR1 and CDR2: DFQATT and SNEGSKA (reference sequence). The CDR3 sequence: CSASPGLAGLVYEQYF. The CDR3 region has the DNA TGCAGTGCCAGTCCGGGACTAGCGGGGTTAGTCTACGAGCAGTACTTC.

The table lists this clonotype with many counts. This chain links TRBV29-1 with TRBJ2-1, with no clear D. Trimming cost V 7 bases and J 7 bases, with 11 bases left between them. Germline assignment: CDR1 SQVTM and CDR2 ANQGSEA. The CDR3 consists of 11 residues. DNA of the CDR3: TGCAGCGGCGCATCACCTAATGAGCAGTTCTTC. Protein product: CSGASPNEQFF.

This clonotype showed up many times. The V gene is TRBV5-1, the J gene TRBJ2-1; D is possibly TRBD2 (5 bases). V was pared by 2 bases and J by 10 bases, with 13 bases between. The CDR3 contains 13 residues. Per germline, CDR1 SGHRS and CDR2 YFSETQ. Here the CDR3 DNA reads TGCGCCAGCAGCTTCTTTCGGGGAGAAGAGCAGTTCTTC. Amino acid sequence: CASSFFRGEEQFF.

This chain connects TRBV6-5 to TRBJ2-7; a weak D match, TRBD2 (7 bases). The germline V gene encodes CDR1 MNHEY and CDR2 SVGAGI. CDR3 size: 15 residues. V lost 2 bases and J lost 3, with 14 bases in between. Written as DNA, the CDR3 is TGTGCCAGCAGTTACCGAGGGGGGGGAGTCTACGAGCAGTACGTC. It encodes CASSYRGGGVYEQYV.

The CDR3 bases are TGTGCCATCGGAGAGCGGGAGAAGTACAATGAGCAGTTCTTC. Amino acids: CAIGEREKYNEQFF. The J gene is TRBJ2-1, the V gene TRBV10-3; 8 bases are a match to TRBD2. The CDR3 covers 14 residues. V was pared by 8 bases and J by 4 bases, with 7 bases of the junction left unmatched. From germline, CDR1 is ENHRY and CDR2 SYGVKD.

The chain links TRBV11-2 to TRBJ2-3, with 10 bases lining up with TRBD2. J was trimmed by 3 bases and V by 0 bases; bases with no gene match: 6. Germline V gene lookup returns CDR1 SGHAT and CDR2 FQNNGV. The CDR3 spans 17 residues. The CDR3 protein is CASSLDPLAGRTDTQYF. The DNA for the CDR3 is TGTGCCAGCAGCTTAGATCCACTAGCGGGAAGAACAGATACGCAGTATTTT. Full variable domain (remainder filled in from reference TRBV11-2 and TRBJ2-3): EAGVAQSPRYKIIEKRQSVAFWCNPISGHATLYWYQQILGQGPKLLIQFQNNGVVDDSQLPKDRFSAERLKGVDSTLKIQPAKLEDSAVYLCASSLDPLAGRTDTQYFGPGTRLTVL.

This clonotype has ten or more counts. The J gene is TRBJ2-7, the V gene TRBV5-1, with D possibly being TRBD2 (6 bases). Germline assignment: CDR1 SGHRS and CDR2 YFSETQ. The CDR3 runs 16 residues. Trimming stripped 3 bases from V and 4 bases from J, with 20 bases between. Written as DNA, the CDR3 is TGCGCCAGCAGCTGGGGGGTCGGGCGGAGCGCTTACGAGCAGTACTTC. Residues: CASSWGVGRSAYEQYF.

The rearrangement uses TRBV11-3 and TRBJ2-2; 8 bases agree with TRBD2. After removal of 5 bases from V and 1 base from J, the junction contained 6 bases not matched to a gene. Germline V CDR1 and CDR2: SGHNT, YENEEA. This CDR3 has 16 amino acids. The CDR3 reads CASSPLSGRNTGELFF. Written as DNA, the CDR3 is TGTGCCAGCAGCCCACTCAGCGGGAGGAACACCGGGGAGCTGTTTTTT. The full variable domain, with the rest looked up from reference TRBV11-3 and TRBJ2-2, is EAGVVQSPRYKIIEKKQPVAFWCNPISGHNTLYWYLQNLGQGPELLIRYENEEAVDDSQLPKDRFSAERLKGVDSTLKIQPAELGDSAVYLCASSPLSGRNTGELFFGEGSRLTVL.